This T cell receptor (beta chain) came from a study of regulatory T cells in long-lasting Graves disease. Study-wide points: Persistent disease preferred TRBV28, TRBJ1-2 and TRBJ2-5. The researchers studied only peripheral blood, not thyroid tissue.

Combining iRepertoire HTBI primers with Arm-PCR of CDR3 regions, the authors built TCR beta libraries. MiXCR, run by TCRdb on the multiplex PCR reads, gives a single entry per CDR3 protein. The sample yields a few hundred thousand distinct CDR3 sequences, about a sixth seen once. This clonotype has only a few counts. Its antigen is not known. Described time point: newly diagnosed GD, antithyroid drugs for less than 3 months. From RNA extracted from PBMCs, the TCR library was made. The CDR3 sequence is 15 residues long. Germline lookup yields CDR1 DFQATT and CDR2 SNEGSKA (reference sequence). V dropped 0 bases and J dropped 5; count of bases not matched to a gene: 5. These same records also appear under a second study, on T cells in Graves' hyperthyroidism and ophthalmopathy. That paper adds: Orbital computed tomography and thyroid ultrasound, together with serum TRAb and thyroxine and clinical symptoms, were used for diagnoses.

This chain links TRBV20-1 with TRBJ1-1, with 11 positions matching TRBD1. This sample comprised peripheral blood mononuclear cells (PBMCs), obtained at new diagnosis, from a patient treated with antithyroid drugs. The receptor comes from a young woman with Graves disease. The CDR3 here is CSARDLGTGGTEAFF. Written as DNA, the CDR3 is TGCAGTGCTAGAGATCTGGGGACAGGGGGTACTGAAGCTTTCTTT.